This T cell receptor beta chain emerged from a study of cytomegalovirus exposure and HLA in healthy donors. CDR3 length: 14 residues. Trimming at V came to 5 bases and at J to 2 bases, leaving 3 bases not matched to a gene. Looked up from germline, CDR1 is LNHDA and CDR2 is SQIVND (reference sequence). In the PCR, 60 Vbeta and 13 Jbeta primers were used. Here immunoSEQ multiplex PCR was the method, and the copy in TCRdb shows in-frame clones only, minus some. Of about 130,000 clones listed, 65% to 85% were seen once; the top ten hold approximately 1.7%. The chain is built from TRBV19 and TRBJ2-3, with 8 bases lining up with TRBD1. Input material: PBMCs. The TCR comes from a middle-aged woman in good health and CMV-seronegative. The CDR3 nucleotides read TGTGCCAGTAGTCGGGGACAGGCCACAGATACGCAGTATTTT. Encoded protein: CASSRGQATDTQYF.